This TCR beta chain was recorded in a study of blood T cell repertoires in COVID-19 (dated by TCRdb to between 2020 and 2021). The study in broad terms: Collaborator samples came from the United States, Italy and Spain and covered acute and convalescent phases of COVID-19. The material from the prospective study consisted of cDNA or gDNA derived from T cells, B-cell-depleted T cells, or PBMCs. Deeply sampled blood TCRbeta repertoires from subjects exposed to, actively infected with, or recovered from COVID-19 were included in the dataset. The repertoires were released in a freely available public database intended as a resource for research on the immune response to SARS-CoV-2. The samples were drawn from two sources: the first 160 participants of the ongoing ImmuneRACE study, and 950 to 1,500 subjects contributed by 6 global collaborators. Sample metadata almost always included a de-identified subject ID, COVID-19 status, age in years and sex. Where HLA class I and class II types were available, the types were taken from metadata supplied by the sample provider, not from assay-based typing.

TCRbeta CDR3 regions were amplified from genomic DNA by means of the immunoSEQ Assay, a bias-controlled multiplex PCR. In the original analysis: Nucleated cell counts per sample were estimated from amplification of reference gene primers within the assay. To quantify the absolute abundance of each unique TCRbeta CDR3 rearrangement, sequence reads were collapsed and filtered. For each sample, productive Simpson clonality was calculated by taking the square root of Simpson's diversity index across productive rearrangements. Drawn from immuneACCESS, this table holds only the in-frame rearrangements with V and J called that TCRdb kept. Clones are partly lost; checked studies trace under half to an unresolved V gene and leave the rest unexplained. V and J calls and clone size follow that table, whereas D and trimming were derived from the DNA. This sample comprises some 670,000 clones, 90% of them detected only once. The leading ten clones occupy approximately 0.3% of the sample.

A note on this clone: The antigen it recognizes is unknown. Within one base of it there is no much larger clone, and no base qualities were kept.

The junction carries 18 bases between V and J, which are trimmed by 5 bases and 5 bases respectively. Via the germline V gene (reference sequence), CDR1 is SGHNT and CDR2 YYREEE. The CDR3 contains 15 residues, cysteine and phenylalanine counted. Only the CDR3 portion is preserved as DNA: 45 bases, with reading frame beginning at the first base. Paper-wide results and their limitations: The quantity of clinical and demographic metadata differed by source and by participant and was supplied without curation.

Whole blood was collected in K2EDTA tubes by collaborating institutions according to the institutions' own protocols. For TCRbeta analysis, collaborators shipped samples in one of three forms: frozen whole blood, isolated PBMCs, or DNA extracted from either of those sample types. The sequence is built from TRBV5-4 and TRBJ2-3; matching of 7 bases hints at TRBD2 as the D gene. The sequence was collected from a young woman with acute or convalescent COVID-19. The sequenced sample was peripheral blood. The CDR3: CASSLGAGAVDTQYF. DNA sequence: TGTGCCAGCAGTTTAGGGGCGGGGGCGGTAGATACGCAGTATTTT.